A selection of T cell receptor beta chains follows, all from one sample in a study of CD8 T cells in Susac syndrome. TCRdb re-analysed the immunoSEQ multiplex PCR reads in MiXCR, keeping a single row per CDR3 protein. In the table there are 100,000 to 150,000 distinct CDR3 sequences, over 85% of which are singletons. Input material: CD8+ T cells from PBMCs. The receptors were sampled from a human donor with multiple sclerosis. CDR3s include the opening cysteine and the closing phenylalanine or tryptophan.

V gene | CDR3 protein
TRBV7-9 | CASSPLQETQYF
TRBV9 | CASSAAGAQETQYF
TRBV7-9 | CASSFQDRYNEQFF
TRBV7-8 | CASSSGLATYNEQFF
TRBV10-3 | CAISETGGDSYEQYF
TRBV7-8 | CASSLAGGGAANEQFF
TRBV7-8 | CASSTTTTMGQGYGYTF
TRBV20-1 | CSARGGGAYGYTF
TRBV6-1 | CASRETLRTSTDTQYF
TRBV27 | CASRGGTSGSREQFF
TRBV7-8 | CASSLQNSYEQYF
TRBV9 | CASSPQSTETQYF
TRBV12-3/TRBV12-4 | CASSFSASNEQFF
TRBV7-8 | CASSLSGPREQYF
TRBV7-9 | CASSLAARMDIQYF
TRBV28 | CASRAPGNTIYF
TRBV29-1 | CSVVAPNRENYGYTF